This TCR beta chain is drawn from a study of cytomegalovirus exposure and HLA in healthy donors. General study points: Confirmation was obtained in vitro that three CMV-associated chains are specific for CMV antigens.

CDR1 and CDR2 from the germline V gene are PRHDT and FYEKMQ (reference sequence). Trimming took off 7 bases at V and 3 bases at J, with 16 bases between the two ends. The CDR3 length is 15 residues. With regard to this clone: What it binds is not known.

Here immunoSEQ multiplex PCR was the method, and the copy in TCRdb shows in-frame clones only, minus some. The sample yields tens of thousands of clones, over 75% seen once. The clonotype was recovered from a man younger than 30 in good health and CMV-seronegative. The sample consisted of PBMCs. V gene TRBV13 combines with J gene TRBJ2-1; D gene ambiguous. The CDR3 DNA is TGTGCCAGCACCTCCCCCGCGGCAGTCTACAATGAGCAGTTCTTC. This encodes CASTSPAAVYNEQFF.